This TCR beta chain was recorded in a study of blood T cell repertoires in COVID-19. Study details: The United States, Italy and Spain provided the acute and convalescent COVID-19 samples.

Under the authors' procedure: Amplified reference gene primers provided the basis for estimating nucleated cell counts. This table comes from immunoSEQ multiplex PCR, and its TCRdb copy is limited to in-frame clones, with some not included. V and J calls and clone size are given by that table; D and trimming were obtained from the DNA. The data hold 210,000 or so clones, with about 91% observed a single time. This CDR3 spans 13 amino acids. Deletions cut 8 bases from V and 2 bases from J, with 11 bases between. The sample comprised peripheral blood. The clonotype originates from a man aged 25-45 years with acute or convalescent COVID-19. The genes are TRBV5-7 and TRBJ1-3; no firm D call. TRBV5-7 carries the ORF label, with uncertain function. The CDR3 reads CASYGGPGNTIYF. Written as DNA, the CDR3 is TGTGCCAGTTACGGAGGCCCTGGAAACACCATATATTTT.